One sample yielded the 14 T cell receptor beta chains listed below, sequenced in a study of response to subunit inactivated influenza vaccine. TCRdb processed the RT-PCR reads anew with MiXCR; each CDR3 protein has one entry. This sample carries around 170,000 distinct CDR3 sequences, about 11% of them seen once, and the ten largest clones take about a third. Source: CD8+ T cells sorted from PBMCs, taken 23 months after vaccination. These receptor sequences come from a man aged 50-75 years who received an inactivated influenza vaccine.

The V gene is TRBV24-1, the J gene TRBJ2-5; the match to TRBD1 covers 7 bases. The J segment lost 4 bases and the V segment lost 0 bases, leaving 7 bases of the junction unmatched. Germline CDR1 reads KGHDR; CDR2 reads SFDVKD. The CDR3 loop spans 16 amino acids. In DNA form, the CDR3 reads TGTGCCACCAGTGATTTGATAAGGGGGCGCGGAGAGACCCAGTACTTC. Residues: CATSDLIRGRGETQYF.

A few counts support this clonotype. CDR3 coding DNA: TGTGCCAGCAGTCCCCTTATAATTCGGGGAGTGTTGGATACGCAGTATTTT. It codes for CASSPLIIRGVLDTQYF. The rearrangement links TRBV6-1 to TRBJ2-3, with a possible D match to TRBD2 (5 bases). The germline CDR1 and CDR2 sequences are MNHNS and SASEGT. The length of the CDR3 is 17 residues. V lost 5 bases and J 6 bases, leaving 24 bases between the germline ends.

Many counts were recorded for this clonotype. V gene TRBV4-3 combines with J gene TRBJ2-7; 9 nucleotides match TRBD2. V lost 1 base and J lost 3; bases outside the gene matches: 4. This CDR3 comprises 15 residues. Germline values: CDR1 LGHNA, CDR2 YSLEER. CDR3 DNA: TGCGCCAGCAGCCAAGCGCTAGCGGGATTCTACGAGCAGTACTTC. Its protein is CASSQALAGFYEQYF.

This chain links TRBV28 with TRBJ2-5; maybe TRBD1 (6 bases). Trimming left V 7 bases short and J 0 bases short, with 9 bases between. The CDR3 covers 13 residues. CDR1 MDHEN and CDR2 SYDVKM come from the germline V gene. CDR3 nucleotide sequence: TGTGCCAGCACCCACAGGGACCAAGAGACCCAGTACTTC. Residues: CASTHRDQETQYF.

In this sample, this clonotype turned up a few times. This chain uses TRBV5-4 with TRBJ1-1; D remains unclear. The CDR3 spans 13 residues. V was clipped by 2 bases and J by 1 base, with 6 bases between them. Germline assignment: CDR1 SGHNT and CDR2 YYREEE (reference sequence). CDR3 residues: CASSFRRNTEAFF. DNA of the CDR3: TGTGCCAGCAGCTTCCGCAGGAACACTGAAGCTTTCTTT.

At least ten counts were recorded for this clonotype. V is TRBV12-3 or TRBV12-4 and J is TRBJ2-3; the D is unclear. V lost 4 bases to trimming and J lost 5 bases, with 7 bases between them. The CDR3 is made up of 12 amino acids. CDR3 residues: CASSSLGDTQYF. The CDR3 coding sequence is TGTGCCAGCAGTTCTCTGGGAGATACGCAGTATTTT.

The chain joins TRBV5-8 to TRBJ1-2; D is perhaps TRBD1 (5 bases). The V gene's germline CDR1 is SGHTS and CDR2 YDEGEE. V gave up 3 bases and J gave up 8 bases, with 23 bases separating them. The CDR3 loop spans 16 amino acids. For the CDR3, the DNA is TGTGCCAGCAGCTCGATCTCGGGACGGCGGAACTTGGGCTACACCTTC. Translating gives CASSSISGRRNLGYTF.

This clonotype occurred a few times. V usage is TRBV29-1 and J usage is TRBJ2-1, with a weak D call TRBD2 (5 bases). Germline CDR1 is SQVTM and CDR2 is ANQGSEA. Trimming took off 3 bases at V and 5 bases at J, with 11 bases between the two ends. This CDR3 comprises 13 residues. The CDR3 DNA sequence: TGCAGCGTTGAGAGGCTAGCTCACAATGAGCAGTTCTTC. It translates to CSVERLAHNEQFF.

The CDR3 is CAMGPGLVYEQYF. CDR3 coding DNA: TGTGCCATGGGCCCCGGGCTCGTCTACGAGCAGTACTTC. The chain combines TRBV5-6 with TRBJ2-7, with D unresolved. The CDR3 is made up of 13 amino acids. Germline lookup yields CDR1 SGHDT and CDR2 YYEEEE. V lost 9 bases, J lost 3 bases, and 16 bases lay in between.

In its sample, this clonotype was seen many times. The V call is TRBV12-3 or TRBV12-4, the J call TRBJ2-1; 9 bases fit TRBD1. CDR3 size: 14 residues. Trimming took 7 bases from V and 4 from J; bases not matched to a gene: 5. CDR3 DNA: TGTGCCAGCACCAGCGGGACAGGGTACAATGAGCAGTTCTTC. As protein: CASTSGTGYNEQFF.

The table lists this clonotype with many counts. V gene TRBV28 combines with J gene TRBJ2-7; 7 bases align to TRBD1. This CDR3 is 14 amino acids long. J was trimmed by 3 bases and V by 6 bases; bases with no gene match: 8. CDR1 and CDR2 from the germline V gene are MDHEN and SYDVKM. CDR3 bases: TGTGCCAGCAGGCCTACAGGGGCCGGCTACGAGCAGTACTTC. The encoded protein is CASRPTGAGYEQYF.

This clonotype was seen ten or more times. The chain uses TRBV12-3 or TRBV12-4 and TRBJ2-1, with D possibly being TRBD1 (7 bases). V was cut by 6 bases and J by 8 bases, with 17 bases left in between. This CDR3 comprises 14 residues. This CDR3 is CASRHTTGTDEQFF. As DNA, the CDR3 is TGTGCCAGCAGACATACGACAGGGACTGATGAGCAGTTCTTC.

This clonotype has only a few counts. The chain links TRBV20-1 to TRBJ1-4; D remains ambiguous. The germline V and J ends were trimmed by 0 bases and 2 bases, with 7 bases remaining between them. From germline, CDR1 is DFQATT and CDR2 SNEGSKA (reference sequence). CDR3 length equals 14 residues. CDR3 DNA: TGCAGTGCTAGAGATCGACTGACTAATGAAAAACTGTTTTTT. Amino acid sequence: CSARDRLTNEKLFF.

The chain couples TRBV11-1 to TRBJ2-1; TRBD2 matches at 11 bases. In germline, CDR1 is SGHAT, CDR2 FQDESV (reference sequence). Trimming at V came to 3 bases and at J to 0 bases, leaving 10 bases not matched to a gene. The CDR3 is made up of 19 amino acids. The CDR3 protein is CASSFLAGGPKSSYNEQFF. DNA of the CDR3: TGTGCCAGCAGCTTTTTAGCGGGAGGGCCGAAGAGCTCCTACAATGAGCAGTTCTTC.